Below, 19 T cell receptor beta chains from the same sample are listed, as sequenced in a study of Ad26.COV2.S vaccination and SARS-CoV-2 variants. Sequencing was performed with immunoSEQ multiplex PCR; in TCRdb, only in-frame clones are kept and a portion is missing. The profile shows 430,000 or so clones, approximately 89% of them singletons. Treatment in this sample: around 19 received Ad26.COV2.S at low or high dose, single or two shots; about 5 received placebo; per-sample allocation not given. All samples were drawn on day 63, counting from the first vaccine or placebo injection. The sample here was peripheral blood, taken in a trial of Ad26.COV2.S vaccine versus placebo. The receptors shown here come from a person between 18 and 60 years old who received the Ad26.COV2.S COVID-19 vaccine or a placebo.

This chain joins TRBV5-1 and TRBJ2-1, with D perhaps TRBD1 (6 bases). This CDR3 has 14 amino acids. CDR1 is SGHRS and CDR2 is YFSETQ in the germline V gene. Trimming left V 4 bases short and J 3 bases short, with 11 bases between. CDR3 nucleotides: TGCGCCAGCAGCCGCTCAGGGGTCTACAATGAGCAGTTCTTC. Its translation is CASSRSGVYNEQFF. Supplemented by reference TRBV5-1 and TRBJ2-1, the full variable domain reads KAGVTQTPRYLIKTRGQQVTLSCSPISGHRSVSWYQQTPGQGLQFLFEYFSETQRNKGNFPGRFSGRQFSNSRSEMNVSTLELGDSALYLCASSRSGVYNEQFFGPGTRLTVL.

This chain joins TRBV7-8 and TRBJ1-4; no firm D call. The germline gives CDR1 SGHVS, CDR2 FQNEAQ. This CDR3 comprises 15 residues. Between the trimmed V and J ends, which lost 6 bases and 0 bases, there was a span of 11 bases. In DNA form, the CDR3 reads TGTGCCAGCAGTGCAGGCGCTGCAACTAATGAAAAACTGTTTTTT. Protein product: CASSAGAATNEKLFF.

The CDR3 reads CASEARGNEKLFF. DNA for the CDR3: TGTGCCAGCGAGGCCAGGGGTAATGAAAAACTGTTTTTT. This chain links TRBV3-1 (or the pseudogene TRBV3-2) with TRBJ1-4; D might be TRBD1 (6 bases). Germline V gene lookup returns CDR1 LGHDT and CDR2 YNNKEL (reference sequence). This CDR3 comprises 13 residues. V lost 8 bases, J lost 4 bases, and 11 bases lay in between.

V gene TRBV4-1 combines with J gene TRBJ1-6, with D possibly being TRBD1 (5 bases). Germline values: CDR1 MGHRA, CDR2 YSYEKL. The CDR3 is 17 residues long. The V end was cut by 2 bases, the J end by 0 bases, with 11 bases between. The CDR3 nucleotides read TGCGCCAGCAGCCAAAGGGGACGGTCCTCCTATAATTCACCCCTCCACTTT. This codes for CASSQRGRSSYNSPLHF.

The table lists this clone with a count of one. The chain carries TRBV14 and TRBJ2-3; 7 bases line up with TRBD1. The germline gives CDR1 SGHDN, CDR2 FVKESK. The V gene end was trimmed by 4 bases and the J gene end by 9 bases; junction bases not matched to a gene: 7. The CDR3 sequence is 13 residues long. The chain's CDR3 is CASSRILQGTQYF. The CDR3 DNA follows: TGTGCCAGCAGCCGGATCCTACAGGGGACGCAGTATTTT.

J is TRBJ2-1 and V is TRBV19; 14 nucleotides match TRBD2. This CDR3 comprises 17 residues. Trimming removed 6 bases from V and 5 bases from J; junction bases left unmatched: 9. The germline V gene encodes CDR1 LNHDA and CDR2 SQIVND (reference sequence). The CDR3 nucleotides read TGTGCCAGTAGCCGATTGGTGGGACTAGCGGGAGACAATGAGCAGTTCTTC. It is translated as CASSRLVGLAGDNEQFF.

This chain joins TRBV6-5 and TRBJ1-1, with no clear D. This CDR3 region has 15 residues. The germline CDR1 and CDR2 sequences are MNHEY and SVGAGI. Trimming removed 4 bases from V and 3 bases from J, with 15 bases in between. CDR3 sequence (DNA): TGTGCCAGCAGTTCCCTGGGCTCTGGGGACACTGAAGCTTTCTTT. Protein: CASSSLGSGDTEAFF.

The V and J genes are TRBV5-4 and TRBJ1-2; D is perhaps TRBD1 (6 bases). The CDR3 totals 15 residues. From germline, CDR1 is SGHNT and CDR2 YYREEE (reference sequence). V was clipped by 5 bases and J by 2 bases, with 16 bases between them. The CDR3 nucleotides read TGTGCCAGCAGTCGCGGGGCCGACAGGAACTATGGCTACACCTTC. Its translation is CASSRGADRNYGYTF.

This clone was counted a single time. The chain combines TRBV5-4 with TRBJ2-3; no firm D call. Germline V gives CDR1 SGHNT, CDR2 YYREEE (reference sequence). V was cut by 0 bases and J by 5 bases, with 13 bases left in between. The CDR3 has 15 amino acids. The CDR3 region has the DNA TGTGCCAGCAGCTTGGAGACTCCCAGTGGAGATACGCAGTATTTT. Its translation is CASSLETPSGDTQYF.

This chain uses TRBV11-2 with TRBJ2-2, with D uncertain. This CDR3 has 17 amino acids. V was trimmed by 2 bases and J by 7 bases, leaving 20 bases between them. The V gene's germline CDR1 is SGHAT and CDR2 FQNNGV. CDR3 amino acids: CASSLSPSYSGSGELFF. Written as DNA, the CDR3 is TGTGCCAGCAGCTTATCCCCCTCTTACTCAGGAAGCGGGGAGCTGTTTTTT.

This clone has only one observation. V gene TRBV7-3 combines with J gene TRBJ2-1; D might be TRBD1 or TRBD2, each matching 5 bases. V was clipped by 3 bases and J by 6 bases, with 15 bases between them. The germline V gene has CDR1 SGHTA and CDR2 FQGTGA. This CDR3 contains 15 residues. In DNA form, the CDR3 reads TGTGCCAGCAGCTTCCGAGGGACCGGCGGCAATGAGCAGTTCTTC. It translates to CASSFRGTGGNEQFF.

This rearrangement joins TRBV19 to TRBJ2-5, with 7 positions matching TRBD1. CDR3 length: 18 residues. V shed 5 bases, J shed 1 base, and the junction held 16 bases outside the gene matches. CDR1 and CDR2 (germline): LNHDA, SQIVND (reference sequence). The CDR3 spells CASSLNSAGTAIQETQYF. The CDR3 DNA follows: TGTGCCAGTAGTCTCAACTCTGCCGGGACAGCGATCCAAGAGACCCAGTACTTC. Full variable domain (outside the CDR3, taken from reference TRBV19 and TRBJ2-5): DGGITQSPKYLFRKEGQNVTLSCEQNLNHDAMYWYRQDPGQGLRLIYYSQIVNDFQKGDIAEGYSVSREKKESFPLTVTSAQKNPTAFYLCASSLNSAGTAIQETQYFGPGTRLLVL.

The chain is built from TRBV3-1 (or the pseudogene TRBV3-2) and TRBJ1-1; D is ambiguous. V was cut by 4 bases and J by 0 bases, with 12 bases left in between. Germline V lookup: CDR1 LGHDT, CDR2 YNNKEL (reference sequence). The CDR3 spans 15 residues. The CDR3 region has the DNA TGTGCCAGCAGCCTCGGACGGAGCATGAACACTGAAGCTTTCTTT. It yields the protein CASSLGRSMNTEAFF.

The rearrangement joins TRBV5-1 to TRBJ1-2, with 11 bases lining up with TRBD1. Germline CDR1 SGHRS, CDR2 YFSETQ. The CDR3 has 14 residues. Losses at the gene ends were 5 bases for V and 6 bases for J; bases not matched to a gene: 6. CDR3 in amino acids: CASRVGTGGDGYTF. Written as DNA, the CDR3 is TGCGCCAGCAGGGTTGGGACAGGGGGAGATGGCTACACCTTC.

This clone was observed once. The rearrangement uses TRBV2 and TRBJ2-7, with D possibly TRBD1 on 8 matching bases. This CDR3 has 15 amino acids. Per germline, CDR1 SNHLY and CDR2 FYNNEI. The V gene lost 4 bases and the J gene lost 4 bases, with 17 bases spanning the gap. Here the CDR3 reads CASSGYRGGTYEQYF. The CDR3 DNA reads TGTGCCAGCAGTGGCTACAGGGGGGGTACATACGAGCAGTACTTC.

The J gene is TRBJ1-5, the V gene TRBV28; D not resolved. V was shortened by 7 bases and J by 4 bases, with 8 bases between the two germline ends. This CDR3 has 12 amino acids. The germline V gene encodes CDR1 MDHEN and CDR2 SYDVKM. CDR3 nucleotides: TGTGCCAGCACCCGTTATAATCAGCCCCAGCATTTT. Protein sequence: CASTRYNQPQHF.

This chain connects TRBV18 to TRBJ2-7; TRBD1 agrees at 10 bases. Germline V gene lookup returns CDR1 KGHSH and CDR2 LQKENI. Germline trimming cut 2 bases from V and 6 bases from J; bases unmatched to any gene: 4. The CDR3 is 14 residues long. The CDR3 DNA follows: TGTGCCAGCTCACCAAGGACAGGGGGGGGCGAGCAGTACGTC. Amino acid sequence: CASSPRTGGGEQYV.

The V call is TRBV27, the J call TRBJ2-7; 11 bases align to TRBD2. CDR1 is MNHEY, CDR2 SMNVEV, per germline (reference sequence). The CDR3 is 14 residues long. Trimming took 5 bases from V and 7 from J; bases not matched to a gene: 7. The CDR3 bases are TGTGCCAGCAGTAAACTAGCGGGAGTAGGTGAGCAGTACGTC. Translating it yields CASSKLAGVGEQYV.

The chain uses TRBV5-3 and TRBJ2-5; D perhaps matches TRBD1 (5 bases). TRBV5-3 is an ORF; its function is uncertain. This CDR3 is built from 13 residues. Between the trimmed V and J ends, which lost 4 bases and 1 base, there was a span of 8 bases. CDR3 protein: CARSPGFQETQYF. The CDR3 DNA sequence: TGTGCCAGAAGCCCAGGGTTCCAAGAGACCCAGTACTTC.